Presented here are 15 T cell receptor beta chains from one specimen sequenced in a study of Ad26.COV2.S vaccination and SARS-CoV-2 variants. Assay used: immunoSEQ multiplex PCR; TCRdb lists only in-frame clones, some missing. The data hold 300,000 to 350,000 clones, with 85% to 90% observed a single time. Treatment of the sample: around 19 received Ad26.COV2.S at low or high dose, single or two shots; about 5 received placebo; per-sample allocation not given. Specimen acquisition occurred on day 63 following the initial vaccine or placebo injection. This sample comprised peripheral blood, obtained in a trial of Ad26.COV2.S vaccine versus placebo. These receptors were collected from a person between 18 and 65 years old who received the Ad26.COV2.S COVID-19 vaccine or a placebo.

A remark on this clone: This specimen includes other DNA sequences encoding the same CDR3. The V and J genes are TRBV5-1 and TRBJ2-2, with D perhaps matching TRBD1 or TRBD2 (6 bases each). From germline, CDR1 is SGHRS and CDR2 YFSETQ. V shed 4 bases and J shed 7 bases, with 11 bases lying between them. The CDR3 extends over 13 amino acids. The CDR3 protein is CASSHKGGGELFF. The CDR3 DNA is TGCGCCAGCAGCCATAAGGGGGGCGGGGAGCTGTTTTTT.

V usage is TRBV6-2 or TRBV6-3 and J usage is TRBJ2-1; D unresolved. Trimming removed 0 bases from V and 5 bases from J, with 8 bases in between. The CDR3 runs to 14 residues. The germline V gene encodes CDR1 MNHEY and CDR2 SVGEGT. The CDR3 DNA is TGTGCCAGCAGTTACTCGAGACTCAACAATGAGCAGTTCTTC. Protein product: CASSYSRLNNEQFF.

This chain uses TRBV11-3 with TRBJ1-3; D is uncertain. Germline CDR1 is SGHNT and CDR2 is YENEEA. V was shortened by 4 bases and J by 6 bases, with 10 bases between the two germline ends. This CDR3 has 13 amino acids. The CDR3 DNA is TGTGCCAGCAGCTCGAGGACGGAAAACACCATATATTTT. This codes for CASSSRTENTIYF.

CDR3: CASSEIWGEQFF. The CDR3 coding sequence is TGTGCCAGCAGTGAAATCTGGGGCGAGCAGTTCTTC. The rearrangement uses TRBV25-1 and TRBJ2-1; D might be TRBD1 (5 bases). The CDR3 has 12 amino acids. Trimming left V 2 bases short and J 10 bases short, with 9 bases between. Germline CDR1 reads MGHDK; CDR2 reads SYGVNS.

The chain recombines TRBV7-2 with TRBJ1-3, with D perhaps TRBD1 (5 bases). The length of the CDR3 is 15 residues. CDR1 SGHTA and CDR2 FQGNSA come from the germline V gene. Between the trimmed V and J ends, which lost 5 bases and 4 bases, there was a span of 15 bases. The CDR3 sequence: CASSQPGSSGNTIYF. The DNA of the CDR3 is TGTGCCAGCAGCCAACCAGGGTCATCCGGAAACACCATATATTTT.

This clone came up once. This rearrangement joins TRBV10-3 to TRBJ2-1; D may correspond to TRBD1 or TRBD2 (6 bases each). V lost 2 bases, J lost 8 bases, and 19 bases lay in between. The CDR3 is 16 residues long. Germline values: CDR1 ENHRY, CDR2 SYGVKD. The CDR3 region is CAISEMAQGRGDEQFF. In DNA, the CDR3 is TGTGCCATCAGTGAGATGGCCCAGGGGCGCGGGGATGAGCAGTTCTTC.

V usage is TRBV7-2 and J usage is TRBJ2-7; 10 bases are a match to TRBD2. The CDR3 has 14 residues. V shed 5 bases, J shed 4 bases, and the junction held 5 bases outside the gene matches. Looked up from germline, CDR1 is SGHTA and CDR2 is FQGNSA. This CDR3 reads CASSPAGGQYEQYF. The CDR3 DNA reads TGTGCCAGCAGCCCAGCGGGGGGGCAATACGAGCAGTACTTC.

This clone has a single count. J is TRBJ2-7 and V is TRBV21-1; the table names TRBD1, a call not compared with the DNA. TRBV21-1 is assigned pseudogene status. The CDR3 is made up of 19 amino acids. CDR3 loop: CASSKTLGQGHRHSYEQYF. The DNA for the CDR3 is TGTGCCAGCAGCAAAACCCTCGGACAGGGCCACCGTCACTCCTACGAGCAGTACTTC.

The CDR3 bases are TGTGCCAGCAGTTACACCCCGGGACAGTTGAACACTGAAGCTTTCTTT. This gives the protein CASSYTPGQLNTEAFF. V gene TRBV6-2 or TRBV6-3 combines with J gene TRBJ1-1; TRBD1 matches at 7 bases. This CDR3 region has 16 residues. V lost 2 bases and J lost 0; bases outside the gene matches: 6. Germline V gene data show CDR1 as MNHEY and CDR2 as SVGEGT.

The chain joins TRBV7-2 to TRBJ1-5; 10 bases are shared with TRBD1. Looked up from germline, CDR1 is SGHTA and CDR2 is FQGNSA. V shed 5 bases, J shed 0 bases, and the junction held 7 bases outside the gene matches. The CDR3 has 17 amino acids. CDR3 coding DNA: TGTGCCAGCAGCCAACTCGACAGGGGGCTTAGCAATCAGCCCCAGCATTTT. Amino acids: CASSQLDRGLSNQPQHF.

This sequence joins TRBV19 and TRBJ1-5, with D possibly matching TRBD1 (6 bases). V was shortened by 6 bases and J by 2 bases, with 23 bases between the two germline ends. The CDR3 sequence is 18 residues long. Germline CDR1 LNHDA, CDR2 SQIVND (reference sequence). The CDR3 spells CASSGQQGSRGGNQPQHF. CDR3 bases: TGTGCCAGTAGCGGACAACAGGGATCCCGGGGGGGCAATCAGCCCCAGCATTTT. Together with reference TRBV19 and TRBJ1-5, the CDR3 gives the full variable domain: DGGITQSPKYLFRKEGQNVTLSCEQNLNHDAMYWYRQDPGQGLRLIYYSQIVNDFQKGDIAEGYSVSREKKESFPLTVTSAQKNPTAFYLCASSGQQGSRGGNQPQHFGDGTRLSIL.

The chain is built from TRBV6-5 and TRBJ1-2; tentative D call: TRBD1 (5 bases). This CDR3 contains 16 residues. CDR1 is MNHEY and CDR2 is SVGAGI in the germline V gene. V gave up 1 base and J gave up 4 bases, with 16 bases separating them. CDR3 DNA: TGTGCCAGCAGTTACTTCAGGGACTACCTTCCCTATGGCTACACCTTC. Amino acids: CASSYFRDYLPYGYTF.

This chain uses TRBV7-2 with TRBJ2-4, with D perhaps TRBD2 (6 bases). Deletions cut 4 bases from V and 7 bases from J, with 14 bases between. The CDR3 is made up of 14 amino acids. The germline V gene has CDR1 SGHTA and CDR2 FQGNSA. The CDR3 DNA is TGTGCCAGCAGCTCTCTCGGAGGGTCGAACATTCAGTACTTC. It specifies CASSSLGGSNIQYF. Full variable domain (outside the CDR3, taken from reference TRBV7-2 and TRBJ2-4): GAGVSQSPSNKVTEKGKDVELRCDPISGHTALYWYRQSLGQGLEFLIYFQGNSAPDKSGLPSDRFSAERTGGSVSTLTIQRTQQEDSAVYLCASSSLGGSNIQYFGAGTRLSVL.

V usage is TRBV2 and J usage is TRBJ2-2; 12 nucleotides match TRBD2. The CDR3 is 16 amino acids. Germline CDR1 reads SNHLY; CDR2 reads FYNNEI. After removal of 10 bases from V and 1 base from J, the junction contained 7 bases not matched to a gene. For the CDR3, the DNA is TGTGCCATCTTAACTAGCGGGGGGCGGAACACCGGGGAGCTGTTTTTT. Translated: CAILTSGGRNTGELFF.

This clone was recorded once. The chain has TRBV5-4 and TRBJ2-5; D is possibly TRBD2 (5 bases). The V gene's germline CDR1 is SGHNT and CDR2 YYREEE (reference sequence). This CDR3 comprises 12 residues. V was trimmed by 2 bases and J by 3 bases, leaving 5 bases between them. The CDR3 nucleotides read TGTGCCAGCAGCTTAGCGGAAGAGACCCAGTACTTC. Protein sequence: CASSLAEETQYF.